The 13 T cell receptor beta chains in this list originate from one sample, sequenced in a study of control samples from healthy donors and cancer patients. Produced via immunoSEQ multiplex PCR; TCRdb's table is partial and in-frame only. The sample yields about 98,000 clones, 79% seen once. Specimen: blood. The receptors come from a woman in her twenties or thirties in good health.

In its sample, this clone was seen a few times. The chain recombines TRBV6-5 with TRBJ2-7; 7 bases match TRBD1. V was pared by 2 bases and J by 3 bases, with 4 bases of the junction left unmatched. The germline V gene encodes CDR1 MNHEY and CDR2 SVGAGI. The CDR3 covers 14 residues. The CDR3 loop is CASSYGQGVYEQYF. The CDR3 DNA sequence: TGTGCCAGCAGTTACGGGCAGGGGGTCTACGAGCAGTACTTC.

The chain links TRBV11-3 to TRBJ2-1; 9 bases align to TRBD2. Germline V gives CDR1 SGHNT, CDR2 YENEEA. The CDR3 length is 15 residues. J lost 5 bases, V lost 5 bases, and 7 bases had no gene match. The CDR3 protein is CASSKMGGGDNEQFF. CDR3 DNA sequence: TGTGCCAGCAGCAAGATGGGCGGGGGGGACAATGAGCAGTTCTTC. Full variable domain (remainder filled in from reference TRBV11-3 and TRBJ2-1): EAGVVQSPRYKIIEKKQPVAFWCNPISGHNTLYWYLQNLGQGPELLIRYENEEAVDDSQLPKDRFSAERLKGVDSTLKIQPAELGDSAVYLCASSKMGGGDNEQFFGPGTRLTVL.

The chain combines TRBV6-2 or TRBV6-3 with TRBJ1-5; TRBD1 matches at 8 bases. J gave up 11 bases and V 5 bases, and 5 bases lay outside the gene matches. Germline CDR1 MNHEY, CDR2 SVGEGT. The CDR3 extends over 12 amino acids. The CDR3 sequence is CASSVDRGAQHF. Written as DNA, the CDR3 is TGTGCCAGCAGTGTCGACAGGGGAGCCCAGCATTTT.

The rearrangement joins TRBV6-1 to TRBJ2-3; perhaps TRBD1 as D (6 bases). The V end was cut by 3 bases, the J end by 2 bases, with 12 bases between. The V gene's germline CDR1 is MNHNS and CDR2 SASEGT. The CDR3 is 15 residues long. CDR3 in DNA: TGTGCCAGCAGTGACAGGGGCCCCTACACAGATACGCAGTATTTT. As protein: CASSDRGPYTDTQYF.

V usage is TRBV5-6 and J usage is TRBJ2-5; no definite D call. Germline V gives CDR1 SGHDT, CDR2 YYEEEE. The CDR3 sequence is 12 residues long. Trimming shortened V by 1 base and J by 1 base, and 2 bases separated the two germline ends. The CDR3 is CASSLTQETQYF. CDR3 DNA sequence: TGTGCCAGCAGCTTGACCCAAGAGACCCAGTACTTC.

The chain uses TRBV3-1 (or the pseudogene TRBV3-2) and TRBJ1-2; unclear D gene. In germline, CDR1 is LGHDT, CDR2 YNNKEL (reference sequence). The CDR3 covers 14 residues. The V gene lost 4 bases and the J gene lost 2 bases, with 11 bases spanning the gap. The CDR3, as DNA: TGTGCCAGCAGCCCCTCACAGAGAAACTATGGCTACACCTTC. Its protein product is CASSPSQRNYGYTF.

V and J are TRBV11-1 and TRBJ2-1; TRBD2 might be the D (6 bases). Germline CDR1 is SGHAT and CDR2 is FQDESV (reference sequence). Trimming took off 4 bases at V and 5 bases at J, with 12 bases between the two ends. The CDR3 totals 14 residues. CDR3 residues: CASSYGEVNNEQFF. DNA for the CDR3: TGTGCCAGCAGCTACGGGGAGGTAAACAATGAGCAGTTCTTC.

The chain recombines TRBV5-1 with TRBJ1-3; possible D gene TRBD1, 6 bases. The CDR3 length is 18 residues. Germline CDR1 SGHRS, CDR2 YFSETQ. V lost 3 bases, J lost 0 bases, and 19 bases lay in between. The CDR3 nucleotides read TGCGCCAGCAGCTCCGAACCGTCCGGGACACACTCTGGAAACACCATATATTTT. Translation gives CASSSEPSGTHSGNTIYF.

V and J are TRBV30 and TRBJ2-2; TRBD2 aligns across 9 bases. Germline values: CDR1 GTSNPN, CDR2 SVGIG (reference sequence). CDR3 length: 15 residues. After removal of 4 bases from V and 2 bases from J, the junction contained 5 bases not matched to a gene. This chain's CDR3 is CAWISGGKNTGELFF. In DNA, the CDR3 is TGTGCCTGGATTAGCGGGGGCAAAAACACCGGGGAGCTGTTTTTT.

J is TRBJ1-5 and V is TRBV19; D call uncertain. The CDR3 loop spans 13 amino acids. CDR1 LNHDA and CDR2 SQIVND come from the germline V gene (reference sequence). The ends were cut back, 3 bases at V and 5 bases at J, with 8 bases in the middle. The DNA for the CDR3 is TGTGCCAGTAGTATCCGCCGGGATCAGCCCCAGCATTTT. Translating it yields CASSIRRDQPQHF.

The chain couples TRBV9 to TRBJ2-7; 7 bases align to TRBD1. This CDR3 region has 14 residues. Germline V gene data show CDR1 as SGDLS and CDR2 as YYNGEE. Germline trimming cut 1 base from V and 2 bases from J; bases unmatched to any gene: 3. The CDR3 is CASSVRGPPYEQYF. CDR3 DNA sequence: TGTGCCAGCAGCGTAAGGGGGCCGCCCTACGAGCAGTACTTC. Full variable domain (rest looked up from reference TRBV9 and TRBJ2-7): DSGVTQTPKHLITATGQRVTLRCSPRSGDLSVYWYQQSLDQGLQFLIQYYNGEERAKGNILERFSAQQFPDLHSELNLSSLELGDSALYFCASSVRGPPYEQYFGPGTRLTVT.

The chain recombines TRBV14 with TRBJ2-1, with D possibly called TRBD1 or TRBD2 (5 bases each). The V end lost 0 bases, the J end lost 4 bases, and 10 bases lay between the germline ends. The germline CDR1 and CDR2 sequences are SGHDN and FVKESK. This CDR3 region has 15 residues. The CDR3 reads CASSQDRGRYNEQFF. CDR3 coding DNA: TGTGCCAGCAGCCAAGATCGGGGCAGGTACAATGAGCAGTTCTTC.

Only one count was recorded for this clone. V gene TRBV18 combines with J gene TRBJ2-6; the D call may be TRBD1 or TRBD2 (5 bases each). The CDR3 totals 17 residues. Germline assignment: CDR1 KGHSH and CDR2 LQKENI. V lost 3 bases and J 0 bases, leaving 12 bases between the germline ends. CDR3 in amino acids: CASSPGTLSSGANVLTF. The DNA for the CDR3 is TGTGCCAGCTCACCGGGGACGCTAAGCTCTGGGGCCAACGTCCTGACTTTC.